This T cell receptor beta chain was recorded in a study of blood T cell repertoires in COVID-19. Study information: In each case, the material was cDNA or gDNA derived from T cells, B-cell-depleted T cells, or PBMCs.

CDR1 is SGHAT, CDR2 FQNNGV, per germline. With V trimmed by 2 bases and J by 3 bases, 13 bases remained unmatched. The CDR3 spans 19 residues. Recovery among Cohort 3 donors was established by two negative PCRs, clearance, or symptom resolution. Authors' analysis steps: Scientists estimated how many nucleated cells there were by amplifying reference gene primers. Sequencing used immunoSEQ multiplex PCR; TCRdb keeps in-frame clones, though not all of them. V and J calls and clone size follow that table, whereas D and trimming were derived from the DNA. The sample carries some 490,000 clones, about nine tenths recorded once.

The TCR comes from a woman in her sixties who had recovered from COVID-19. The sample taken for sequencing was PBMCs or T cells enriched from blood (not recorded which). This sequence joins TRBV11-2 and TRBJ2-3; 11 bases agree with TRBD2. The CDR3 DNA reads as TGTGCCAGCAGCTTAACCTGGGCGGGGACTAGCGGCAAAACAGATACGCAGTATTTT. Translating it yields CASSLTWAGTSGKTDTQYF.